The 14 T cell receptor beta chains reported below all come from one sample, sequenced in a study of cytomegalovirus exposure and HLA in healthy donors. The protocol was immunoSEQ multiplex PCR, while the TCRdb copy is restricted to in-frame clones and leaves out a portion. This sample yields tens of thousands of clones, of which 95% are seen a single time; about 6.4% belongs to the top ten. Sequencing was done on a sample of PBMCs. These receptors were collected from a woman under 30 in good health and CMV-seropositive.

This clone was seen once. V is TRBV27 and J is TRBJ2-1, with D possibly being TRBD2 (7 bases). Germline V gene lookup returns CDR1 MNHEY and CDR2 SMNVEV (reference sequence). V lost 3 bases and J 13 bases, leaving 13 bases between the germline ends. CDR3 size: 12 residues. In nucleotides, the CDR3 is TGTGCCAGCAGTTTTGGGGGGGGCCTTCAGTTCTTC. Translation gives CASSFGGGLQFF.

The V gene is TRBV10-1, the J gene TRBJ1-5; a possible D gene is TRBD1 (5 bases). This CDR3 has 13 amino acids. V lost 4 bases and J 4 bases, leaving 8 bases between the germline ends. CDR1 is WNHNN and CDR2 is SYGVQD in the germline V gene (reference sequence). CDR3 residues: CASSAGSNQPQHF. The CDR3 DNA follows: TGCGCCAGCAGTGCAGGGTCTAATCAGCCCCAGCATTTT.

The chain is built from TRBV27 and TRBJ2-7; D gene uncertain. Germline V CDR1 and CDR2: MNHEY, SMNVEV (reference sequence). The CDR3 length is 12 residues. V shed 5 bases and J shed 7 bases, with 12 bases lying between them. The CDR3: CASSADYGEQYF. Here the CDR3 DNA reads TGTGCCAGCAGTGCCGATTACGGGGAGCAGTACTTC.

CDR3 amino acids: CASSFLSEVTDTQYF. As DNA, the CDR3 is TGTGCCAGCAGCTTTCTCAGTGAAGTCACAGATACGCAGTATTTT. The V gene is TRBV7-9, the J gene TRBJ2-3; no clear D gene. Trimming pared 3 bases from V and 2 bases from J, leaving 12 bases between. Germline V gives CDR1 SEHNR, CDR2 FQNEAQ (reference sequence). The CDR3 has 15 residues.

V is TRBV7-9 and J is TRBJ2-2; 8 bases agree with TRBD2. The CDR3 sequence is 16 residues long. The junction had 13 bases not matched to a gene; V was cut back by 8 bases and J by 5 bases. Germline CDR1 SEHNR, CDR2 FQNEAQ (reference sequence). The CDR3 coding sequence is TGTGCCAGCGCACCTGTGCGGGGGGCCAATACCGGGGAGCTGTTTTTT. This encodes CASAPVRGANTGELFF.

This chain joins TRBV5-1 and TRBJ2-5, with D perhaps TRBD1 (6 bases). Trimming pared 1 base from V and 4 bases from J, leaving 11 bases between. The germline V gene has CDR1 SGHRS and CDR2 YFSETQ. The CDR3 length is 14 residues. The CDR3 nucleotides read TGCGCCAGCAGCTTGCCGGACAGCAGAGAGACCCAGTACTTC. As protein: CASSLPDSRETQYF. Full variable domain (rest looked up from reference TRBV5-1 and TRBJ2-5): KAGVTQTPRYLIKTRGQQVTLSCSPISGHRSVSWYQQTPGQGLQFLFEYFSETQRNKGNFPGRFSGRQFSNSRSEMNVSTLELGDSALYLCASSLPDSRETQYFGPGTRLLVL.

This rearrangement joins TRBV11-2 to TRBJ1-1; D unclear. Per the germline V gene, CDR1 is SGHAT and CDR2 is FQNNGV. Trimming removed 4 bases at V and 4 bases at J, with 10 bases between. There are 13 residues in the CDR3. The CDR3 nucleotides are TGTGCCAGCAGCTCGCAGCGGGGCACTGAAGCTTTCTTT. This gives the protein CASSSQRGTEAFF.

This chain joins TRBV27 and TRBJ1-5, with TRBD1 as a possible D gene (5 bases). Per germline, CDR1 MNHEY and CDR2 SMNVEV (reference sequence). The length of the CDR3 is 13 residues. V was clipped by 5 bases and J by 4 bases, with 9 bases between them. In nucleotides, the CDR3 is TGTGCCAGCAGTCCCCCAGGGAATCAGCCCCAGCATTTT. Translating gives CASSPPGNQPQHF.

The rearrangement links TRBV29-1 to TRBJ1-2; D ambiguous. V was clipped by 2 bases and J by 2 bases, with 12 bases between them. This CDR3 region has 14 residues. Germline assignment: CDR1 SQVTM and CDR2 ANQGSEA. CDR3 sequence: CSVEPQTPNYGYTF. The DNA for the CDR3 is TGCAGCGTTGAACCTCAGACACCAAACTATGGCTACACCTTC.

The CDR3 region has the DNA TGTGCCTGGACGGTAGCGGGCGAGCAGTACTTC. This gives the protein CAWTVAGEQYF. This chain links TRBV30 with TRBJ2-7; 7 bases agree with TRBD2. CDR1 and CDR2 from the germline V gene are GTSNPN and SVGIG (reference sequence). The CDR3 consists of 11 residues. With V trimmed by 4 bases and J by 6 bases, 3 bases remained unmatched.

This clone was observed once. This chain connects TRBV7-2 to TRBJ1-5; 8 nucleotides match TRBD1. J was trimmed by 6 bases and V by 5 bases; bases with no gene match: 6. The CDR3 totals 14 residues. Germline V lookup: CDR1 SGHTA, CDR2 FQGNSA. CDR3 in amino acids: CASSRDRGGQPQHF. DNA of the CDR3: TGTGCCAGCAGCCGTGACAGGGGTGGTCAGCCCCAGCATTTT.

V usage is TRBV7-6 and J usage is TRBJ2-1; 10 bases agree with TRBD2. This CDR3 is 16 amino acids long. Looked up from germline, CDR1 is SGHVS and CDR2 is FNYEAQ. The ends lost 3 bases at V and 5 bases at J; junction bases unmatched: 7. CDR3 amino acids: CASSFSSGGHNNEQFF. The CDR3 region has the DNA TGTGCCAGCAGCTTCTCTAGCGGGGGCCACAACAATGAGCAGTTCTTC.

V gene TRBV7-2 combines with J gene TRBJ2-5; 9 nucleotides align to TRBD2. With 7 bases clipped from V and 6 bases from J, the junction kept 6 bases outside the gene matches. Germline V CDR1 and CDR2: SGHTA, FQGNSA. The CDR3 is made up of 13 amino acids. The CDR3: CASTLAGQKTQYF. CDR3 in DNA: TGTGCCAGCACCCTAGCGGGGCAAAAGACCCAGTACTTC.

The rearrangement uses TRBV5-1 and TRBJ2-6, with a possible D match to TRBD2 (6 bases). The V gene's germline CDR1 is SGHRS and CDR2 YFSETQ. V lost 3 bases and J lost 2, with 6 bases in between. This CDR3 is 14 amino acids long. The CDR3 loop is CASSWGAGANVLTF. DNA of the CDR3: TGCGCCAGCAGCTGGGGGGCTGGGGCCAACGTCCTGACTTTC. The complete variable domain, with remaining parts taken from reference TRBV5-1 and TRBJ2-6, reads KAGVTQTPRYLIKTRGQQVTLSCSPISGHRSVSWYQQTPGQGLQFLFEYFSETQRNKGNFPGRFSGRQFSNSRSEMNVSTLELGDSALYLCASSWGAGANVLTFGAGSRLTVL.